This note documents a single T cell receptor beta chain sequence. Its antigen remains unidentified. CDR1 is LGHNA, CDR2 YNFKEQ, per germline. CDR3 size: 17 residues. The data are from a study of monozygotic twins with inflammatory bowel disease. General study points: IBD patients carried less diverse TCRbeta repertoires (inverse Simpson) than healthy co-twins.

Making cDNA involved eight separate reactions per sample. The unique tags termed UMIs, each holding a 6-nucleotide sample barcode, were added by means of template switching. No DNA is given; TCRdb re-called the 5' RACE reads and lists each CDR3 protein once. This sample's table reports approximately 300,000 distinct CDR3 sequences. The receptor comes from a human donor with ulcerative colitis or Crohn's disease, or a healthy co-twin of an affected twin (not recorded which). The sequenced sample consisted of blood. J is TRBJ2-3 and V is TRBV4-2; TCRdb's D gene call, TRBD1, goes unchecked for lack of DNA. The CDR3 is CASSLPGLGGGTDTQYF.